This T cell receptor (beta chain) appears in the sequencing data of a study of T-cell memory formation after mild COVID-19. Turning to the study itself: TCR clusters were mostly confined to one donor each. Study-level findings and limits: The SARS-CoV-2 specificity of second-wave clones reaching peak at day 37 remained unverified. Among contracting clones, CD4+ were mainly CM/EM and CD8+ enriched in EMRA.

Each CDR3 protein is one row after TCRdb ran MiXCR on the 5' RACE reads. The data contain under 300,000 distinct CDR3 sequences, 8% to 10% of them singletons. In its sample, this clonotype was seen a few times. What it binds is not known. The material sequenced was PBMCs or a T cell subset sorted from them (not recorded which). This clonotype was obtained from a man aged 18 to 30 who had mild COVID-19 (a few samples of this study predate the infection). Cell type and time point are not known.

CDR3: CATLLAGSTKETQYF. The CDR3 coding sequence is TGTGCCACCCTTCTAGCGGGGTCAACAAAAGAGACCCAGTACTTC. The rearrangement joins TRBV2 to TRBJ2-5, with 9 bases identical to TRBD2. V shed 10 bases and J 3 bases; nucleotides not matched to a gene: 12. CDR3 size: 15 residues. The germline V gene has CDR1 SNHLY and CDR2 FYNNEI.